The 13 T cell receptor beta chains below all came from one sample that was sequenced in a study of beta chain features in type 1 diabetes. cDNA synthesis used the whole RNA isolate, giving expressed TCRB sequences. Assay used: immunoSEQ multiplex PCR; TCRdb lists only in-frame clones, some missing. The sample has 310,000 or so clones, less than 10% seen once. Sequencing input: central memory CD4+ T cells from blood. The origin of the receptors is a woman aged 18-29 years in good health.

This clone was observed a handful of times. The chain has TRBV9 and TRBJ2-3; 9 bases agree with TRBD2. Germline lookup yields CDR1 SGDLS and CDR2 YYNGEE. CDR3 length: 15 amino acids. Trimming removed 2 bases from V and 4 bases from J; junction bases left unmatched: 5. The CDR3 DNA follows: TGTGCCAGCAGCGTTAGCGGGAGAGGTGCAGATACGCAGTATTTT. Translation gives CASSVSGRGADTQYF. Together with reference TRBV9 and TRBJ2-3, the CDR3 gives the full variable domain: DSGVTQTPKHLITATGQRVTLRCSPRSGDLSVYWYQQSLDQGLQFLIQYYNGEERAKGNILERFSAQQFPDLHSELNLSSLELGDSALYFCASSVSGRGADTQYFGPGTRLTVL.

The J gene is TRBJ1-5, the V gene TRBV10-2; no reliable D call. The CDR3 runs to 15 residues. Germline loops: CDR1 WSHSY, CDR2 SAAADI. V shed 5 bases and J shed 0 bases, with 11 bases lying between them. The CDR3 protein is CASSNQDRSNQPQHF. Written as DNA, the CDR3 is TGCGCCAGCAGTAACCAGGACCGTAGCAATCAGCCCCAGCATTTT.

This chain links TRBV28 with TRBJ2-1; a possible D gene is TRBD1 (6 bases). The V gene's germline CDR1 is MDHEN and CDR2 SYDVKM. The CDR3 is 12 residues long. Trimming stripped 5 bases from V and 10 bases from J, with 12 bases between. The CDR3 loop reads CASSQSDSEQFF. Here the CDR3 DNA reads TGTGCCAGCAGTCAATCGGACAGCGAGCAGTTCTTC.

In its sample, this clone was seen a few times. The V and J genes are TRBV27 and TRBJ2-1; possibly TRBD2 for D (6 bases). CDR1 and CDR2 from the germline V gene are MNHEY and SMNVEV (reference sequence). The CDR3 runs 15 residues. The ends were cut back, 3 bases at V and 3 bases at J, with 12 bases in the middle. CDR3 amino acids: CASSLEGVLYNEQFF. In nucleotides, the CDR3 is TGTGCCAGCAGTTTGGAGGGAGTTCTCTACAATGAGCAGTTCTTC.

The chain joins TRBV4-2 to TRBJ2-1; either TRBD1 or TRBD2 may supply D (6 bases each). Trimming removed 0 bases from V and 5 bases from J, with 17 bases in between. Germline V gene data show CDR1 as LGHNA and CDR2 as YNFKEQ. The CDR3 contains 17 residues. CDR3 in DNA: TGTGCCAGCAGCCAAGATACGAGACTAAGGGGGGACAATGAGCAGTTCTTC. Translation: CASSQDTRLRGDNEQFF.

Details on this clone: Its ends do not fully match the called genes, so a read error is possible. The rearrangement uses TRBV10-3 and TRBJ1-5; D not resolved. In germline, CDR1 is ENHRY, CDR2 SYGVKD. The CDR3 is 14 amino acids. This chain's CDR3 is CASSESGSNQPQHF. The CDR3 nucleotides read TGTGCCAGCAGTGAATCGGGGAGCAATCAGCCCCAGCATTTT.

The chain combines TRBV5-1 with TRBJ2-2; D is perhaps TRBD2 (5 bases). V was shortened by 4 bases and J by 1 base, with 14 bases between the two germline ends. The CDR3 spans 16 residues. CDR1 is SGHRS and CDR2 is YFSETQ in the germline V gene. This CDR3 reads CASSRLTGRNTGELFF. For the CDR3, the DNA is TGCGCCAGCAGCAGACTAACGGGAAGGAACACCGGGGAGCTGTTTTTT.

There are a few counts of this clone. This chain links TRBV28 with TRBJ1-5, with D tentatively TRBD1 (5 bases). Trimming removed 6 bases from V and 9 bases from J, with 18 bases in between. This CDR3 has 14 amino acids. CDR1 and CDR2 from the germline V gene are MDHEN and SYDVKM. The CDR3 DNA follows: TGTGCCAGCAGCCCCGGACACGTCGGCTTGCCCCAGCATTTT. Its protein is CASSPGHVGLPQHF.

This chain links TRBV6-4 with TRBJ1-4; a possible D gene is TRBD1 (5 bases). Trimming shortened V by 5 bases and J by 1 base, and 20 bases separated the two germline ends. The CDR3 length is 18 residues. The germline CDR1 and CDR2 sequences are MRHNA and SNTAGT. The CDR3 DNA reads TGTGCCAGCAGTCAGAGCCGGGGCAGGGAGTTAACTAATGAAAAACTGTTTTTT. It is translated as CASSQSRGRELTNEKLFF.

This clone was picked up a small number of times. The V call is TRBV19, the J call TRBJ2-7; 8 positions agree with TRBD1. The CDR3 length is 14 residues. Germline V gene lookup returns CDR1 LNHDA and CDR2 SQIVND (reference sequence). V trimming: 5 bases; J trimming: 3 bases; junction bases outside the gene matches: 6. The CDR3 coding sequence is TGTGCCAGTAGTTCCGGACAGGGAATCTACGAGCAGTACTTC. Encoded protein: CASSSGQGIYEQYF. Full variable domain (outside the CDR3, taken from reference TRBV19 and TRBJ2-7): DGGITQSPKYLFRKEGQNVTLSCEQNLNHDAMYWYRQDPGQGLRLIYYSQIVNDFQKGDIAEGYSVSREKKESFPLTVTSAQKNPTAFYLCASSSGQGIYEQYFGPGTRLTVT.

This rearrangement joins TRBV18 to TRBJ2-3; D is perhaps TRBD2 (5 bases). CDR3 length equals 14 residues. V was shortened by 6 bases and J by 4 bases, with 14 bases between the two germline ends. CDR1 is KGHSH and CDR2 is LQKENI in the germline V gene. CDR3 sequence reads: CASSQGRVADTQYF. The CDR3 DNA sequence: TGTGCCAGCTCTCAAGGGCGGGTTGCAGATACGCAGTATTTT.

There are many counts of this clone. Other DNA sequences within the sample encode an identical CDR3. The V and J genes are TRBV18 and TRBJ1-5; TRBD1 matches 9 bases. Germline CDR1 and CDR2: KGHSH and LQKENI. The V and J ends lost 4 bases and 5 bases, in that order; junction bases with no gene match: 3. This CDR3 contains 14 residues. CDR3: CASSQQGADQPQHF. CDR3 sequence (DNA): TGTGCCAGCTCACAACAGGGGGCGGATCAGCCCCAGCATTTT.

This sequence joins TRBV7-2 and TRBJ2-1, with D uncertain. V lost 5 bases, J lost 8 bases, and 7 bases lay in between. The germline V gene has CDR1 SGHTA and CDR2 FQGNSA. CDR3 length: 11 amino acids. The CDR3: CASSRYDEQFF. The CDR3 region has the DNA TGTGCCAGCAGCCGTTACGATGAGCAGTTCTTC.